The clone carrying this T cell receptor (beta chain) was counted at least ten times. Its antigen is unidentified. The source of the sample is a study of CD8 T cells in ankylosing spondylitis. Making use of molecular barcodes, quantitative 5'-RACE generated TCR beta libraries. One entry per CDR3 protein, called by TCRdb with MiXCR from the 5' RACE reads. This repertoire shows about 500,000 distinct CDR3 sequences, approximately 5% found once; its top ten account for under 4.5%. Germline V gene sequence: CDR1 MDHEN, CDR2 SYDVKM. The CDR3 consists of 15 residues. Trimming removed 3 bases at V and 6 bases at J, with 12 bases between. Findings of the study overall: Eight highly homologous variants made up a TCR beta motif, and this motif appeared characteristic of ankylosing spondylitis blood.

Sequenced: blood, either unsorted or a sorted T cell fraction (not recorded which). The rearrangement links TRBV28 to TRBJ1-6, with a tentative D call TRBD1 (5 bases). This TCR was sampled from a male donor with ankylosing spondylitis. DNA of the CDR3: TGTGCCAGCAGTTTCAACCGGGACTCTAATTCACCCCTCCACTTT. This encodes CASSFNRDSNSPLHF.